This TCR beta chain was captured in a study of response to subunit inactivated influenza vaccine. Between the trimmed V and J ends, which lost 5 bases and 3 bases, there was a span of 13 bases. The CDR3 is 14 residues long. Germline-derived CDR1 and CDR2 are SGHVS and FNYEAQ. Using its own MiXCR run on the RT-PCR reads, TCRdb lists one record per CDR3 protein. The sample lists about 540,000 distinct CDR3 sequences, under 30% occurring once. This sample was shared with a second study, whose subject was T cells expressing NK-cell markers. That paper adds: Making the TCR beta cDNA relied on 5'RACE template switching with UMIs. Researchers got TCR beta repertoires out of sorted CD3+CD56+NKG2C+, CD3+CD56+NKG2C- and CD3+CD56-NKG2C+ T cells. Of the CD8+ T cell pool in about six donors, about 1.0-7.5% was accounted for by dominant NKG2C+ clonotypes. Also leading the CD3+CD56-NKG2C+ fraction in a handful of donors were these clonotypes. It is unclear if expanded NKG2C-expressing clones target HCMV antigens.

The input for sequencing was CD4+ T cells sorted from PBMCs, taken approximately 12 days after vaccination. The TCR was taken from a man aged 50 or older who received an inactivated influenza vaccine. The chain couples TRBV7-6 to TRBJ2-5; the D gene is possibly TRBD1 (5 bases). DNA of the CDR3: TGTGCCAGCAGCCACCCAGGGCCGGAAGAGACCCAGTACTTC. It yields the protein CASSHPGPEETQYF.